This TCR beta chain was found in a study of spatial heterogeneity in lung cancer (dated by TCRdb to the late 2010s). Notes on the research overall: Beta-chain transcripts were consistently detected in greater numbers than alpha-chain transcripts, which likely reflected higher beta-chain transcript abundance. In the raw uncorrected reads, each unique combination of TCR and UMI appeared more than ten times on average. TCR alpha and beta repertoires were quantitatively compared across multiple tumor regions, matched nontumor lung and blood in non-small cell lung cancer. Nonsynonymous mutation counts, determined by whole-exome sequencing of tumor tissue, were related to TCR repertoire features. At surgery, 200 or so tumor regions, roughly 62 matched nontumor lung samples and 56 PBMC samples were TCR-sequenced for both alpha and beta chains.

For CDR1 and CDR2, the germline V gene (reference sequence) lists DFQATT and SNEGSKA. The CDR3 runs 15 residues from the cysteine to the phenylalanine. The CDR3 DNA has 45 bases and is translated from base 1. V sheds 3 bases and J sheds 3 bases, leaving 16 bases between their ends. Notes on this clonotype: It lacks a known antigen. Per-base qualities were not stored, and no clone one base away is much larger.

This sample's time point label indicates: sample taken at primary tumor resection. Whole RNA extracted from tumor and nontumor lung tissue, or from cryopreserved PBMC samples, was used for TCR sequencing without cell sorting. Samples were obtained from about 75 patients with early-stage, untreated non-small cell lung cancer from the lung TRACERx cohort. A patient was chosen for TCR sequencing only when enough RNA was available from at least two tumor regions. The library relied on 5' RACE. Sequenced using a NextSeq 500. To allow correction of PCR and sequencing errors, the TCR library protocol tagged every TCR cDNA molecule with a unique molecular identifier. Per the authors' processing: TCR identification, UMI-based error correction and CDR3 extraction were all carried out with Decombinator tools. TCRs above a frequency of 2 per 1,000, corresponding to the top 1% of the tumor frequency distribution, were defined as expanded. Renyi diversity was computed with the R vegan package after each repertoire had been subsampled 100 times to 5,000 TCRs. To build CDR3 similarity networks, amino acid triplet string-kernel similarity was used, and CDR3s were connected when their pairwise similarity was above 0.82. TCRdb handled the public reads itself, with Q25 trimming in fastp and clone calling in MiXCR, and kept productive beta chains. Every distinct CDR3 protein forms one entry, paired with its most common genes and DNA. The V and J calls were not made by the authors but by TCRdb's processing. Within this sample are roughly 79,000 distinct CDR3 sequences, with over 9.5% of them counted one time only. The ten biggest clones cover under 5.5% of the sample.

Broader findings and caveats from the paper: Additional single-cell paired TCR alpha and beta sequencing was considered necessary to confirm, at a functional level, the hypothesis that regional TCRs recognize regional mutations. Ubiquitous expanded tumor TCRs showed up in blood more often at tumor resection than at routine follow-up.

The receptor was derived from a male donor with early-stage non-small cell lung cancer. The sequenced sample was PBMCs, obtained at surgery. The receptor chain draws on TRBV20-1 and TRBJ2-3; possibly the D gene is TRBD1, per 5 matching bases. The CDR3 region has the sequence CSASSLQDRTDTQYF. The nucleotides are TGCAGTGCTAGTTCTCTTCAAGACAGAACAGATACGCAGTATTTT.